Following are 7 T cell receptor beta chains from one sample sequenced in a study of blood T cell repertoires in COVID-19. Some clones are missing from TCRdb's copy, which holds only in-frame ones; the method was immunoSEQ multiplex PCR. The sample gives about 270,000 clones, around 90% of which show up once; 2.5% to 3.5% is in the top ten. The specimen was PBMCs or T cells enriched from blood (not recorded which). All receptors come from a woman in her forties or fifties who had recovered from COVID-19.

The chain employs TRBV7-9 and TRBJ2-3; TRBD2 matches 10 bases. Per the germline V gene, CDR1 is SEHNR and CDR2 is FQNEAQ (reference sequence). J was trimmed by 4 bases and V by 2 bases; bases with no gene match: 0. This CDR3 is built from 14 residues. Written as DNA, the CDR3 is TGTGCCAGCAGCTTAACTAGCGGGGCAGATACGCAGTATTTT. This gives the protein CASSLTSGADTQYF.

The J gene is TRBJ2-1, the V gene TRBV19, with 8 bases identical to TRBD1. Germline CDR1 is LNHDA and CDR2 is SQIVND (reference sequence). V lost 4 bases, J lost 9 bases, and 5 bases stayed unmatched. The CDR3 length is 13 residues. CDR3 loop: CASSSQGAAEQFF. For the CDR3, the DNA is TGTGCCAGTAGTAGTCAGGGGGCGGCTGAGCAGTTCTTC.

V usage is TRBV29-1 and J usage is TRBJ1-6; D is unclear. The germline gives CDR1 SQVTM, CDR2 ANQGSEA. The CDR3 sequence is 12 residues long. Trimming took 4 bases from V and 14 from J, leaving 15 bases between them. For the CDR3, the DNA is TGCAGCGTTGGGACCAGCGGTGAGGCCCTCCACTTT. Amino acid sequence: CSVGTSGEALHF.

The chain is built from TRBV20-1 and TRBJ2-7, with D perhaps matching TRBD2 (5 bases). The CDR3 has 14 residues. Trimming removed 3 bases from V and 4 bases from J, with 16 bases in between. Germline V gene sequence: CDR1 DFQATT, CDR2 SNEGSKA (reference sequence). CDR3 protein: CSASGSGNRYEQYF. In DNA form, the CDR3 reads TGCAGTGCTAGTGGGAGCGGTAATCGTTACGAGCAGTACTTC.

This rearrangement joins TRBV4-3 to TRBJ1-1; 7 positions agree with TRBD1. V shed 2 bases, J shed 1 base, and the junction held 7 bases outside the gene matches. The germline V gene encodes CDR1 LGHNA and CDR2 YSLEER. The CDR3 spans 16 residues. The CDR3 coding sequence is TGCGCCAGCAGCCAATTCTTCACAGGGGCGAACACTGAAGCTTTCTTT. Translated, it gives CASSQFFTGANTEAFF.

This sequence joins TRBV2 and TRBJ2-1; a possible D gene is TRBD1 (6 bases). This CDR3 region has 12 residues. Germline V lookup: CDR1 SNHLY, CDR2 FYNNEI. The ends were cut back, 2 bases at V and 15 bases at J, with 14 bases in the middle. CDR3 bases: TGTGCCAGCAGTGAATCTTTAACAGGGCGGTTCTTC. The encoded protein is CASSESLTGRFF.

This chain uses TRBV5-1 with TRBJ2-2; 7 bases agree with TRBD1. V lost 6 bases, J lost 4 bases, and 9 bases stayed unmatched. From germline, CDR1 is SGHRS and CDR2 YFSETQ. The CDR3 is made up of 15 amino acids. This chain's CDR3 is CASTWDRPPTGELFF. CDR3 bases: TGCGCCAGCACGTGGGACAGACCTCCCACCGGGGAGCTGTTTTTT.